This entry concerns a single T cell receptor (beta chain). This sample is drawn from a study of patients and donors after allogeneic stem cell transplantation. TCRdb re-called the RT-PCR reads with MiXCR, one entry per CDR3 protein. The data hold about 960,000 distinct CDR3 sequences, with roughly 18% observed a single time. Trimming took 2 bases from V and 4 from J, leaving 15 bases between them. CDR3 length: 15 residues. Looked up from germline, CDR1 is SGHRS and CDR2 is YFSETQ. The sequenced sample consisted of blood, either unsorted or a sorted T cell fraction (not recorded which). This TCR derives from a human donor who was either an allogeneic HSCT recipient or a stem cell or donor lymphocyte infusion donor (not recorded which). It is not recorded whose cells these are; they may come from a transplant donor. The chain combines TRBV5-1 with TRBJ1-2; D gene unclear. In DNA, the CDR3 is TGCGCCAGCAGCTTCCCTGACACCGGTGGCTATGGCTACACCTTC. The encoded protein is CASSFPDTGGYGYTF.